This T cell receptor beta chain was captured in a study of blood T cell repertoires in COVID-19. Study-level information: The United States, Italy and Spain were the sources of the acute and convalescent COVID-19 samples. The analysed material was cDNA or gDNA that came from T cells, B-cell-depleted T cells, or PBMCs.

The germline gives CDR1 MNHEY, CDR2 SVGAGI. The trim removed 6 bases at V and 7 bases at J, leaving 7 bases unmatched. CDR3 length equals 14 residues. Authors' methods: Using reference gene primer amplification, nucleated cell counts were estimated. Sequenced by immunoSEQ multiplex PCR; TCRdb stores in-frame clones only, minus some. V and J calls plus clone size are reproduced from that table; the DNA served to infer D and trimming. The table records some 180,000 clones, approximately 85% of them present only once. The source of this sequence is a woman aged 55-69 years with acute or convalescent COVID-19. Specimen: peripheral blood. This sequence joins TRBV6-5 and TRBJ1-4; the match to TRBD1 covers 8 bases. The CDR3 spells CASRTRGRGEKLFF. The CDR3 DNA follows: TGTGCCAGCAGAACCAGGGGGCGCGGTGAAAAACTGTTTTTT.